A selection of T cell receptor beta chains follows, all from one sample in a study of metastatic and nonmetastatic thyroid tumors. TCRdb re-called the PCR reads through MiXCR. The sample shows some 30,000 clones, 11% of them seen only once. Sequencing was done on a sample of blood. These receptors were collected from a female donor with papillary thyroid cancer or a benign thyroid nodule (not recorded which). Some clones in this sample may be carry-over from other donors' samples. Each CDR3 is given with its conserved first and last residue. The order of the fields is clone size, V gene, D gene, J gene, CDR3 protein, CDR3 DNA. A D gene is named only where the DNA matches it firmly. Size values are once, few and many counts, or a class for expanded clones, and some rows have none.

>many|TRBV12-5|-|TRBJ1-1
CASGSPEWGGTLNTEAFF
TGTGCTAGTGGTTCTCCTGAGTGGGGGGGCACCTTGAACACTGAAGCTTTCTTT
>many|TRBV19|-|TRBJ1-2
CASRPMSGGDLEIAGYTF
TGTGCCAGTAGACCCATGTCGGGAGGAGACCTGGAGATTGCCGGCTACACCTTC
>many|TRBV6-2/TRBV6-3|TRBD1|TRBJ2-7
CASSGSGGAYEQYF
TGTGCCAGCAGTGGATCAGGGGGCGCATACGAGCAGTACTTC
>many|TRBV5-1|-|TRBJ1-2
CASSTGTSHGYTF
TGCGCCAGCAGCACCGGGACATCTCATGGCTACACCTTC
>many|TRBV6-4|-|TRBJ2-3
CASSERDLDTQYF
TGTGCCAGCAGTGAGCGGGATTTAGATACGCAGTATTTT
>-|TRBV29-1|-|TRBJ2-2
CSVETPDPNTGELFF
TGCAGCGTTGAAACACCGGATCCCAACACCGGGGAGCTGTTTTTT
>many|TRBV20-1|TRBD1|TRBJ1-1
CSARPGGDTEAFF
TGCAGTGCTAGACCAGGGGGGGACACTGAAGCTTTCTTT
>many|TRBV6-2/TRBV6-3|-|TRBJ1-5
CASSRGTDYSNQPQHF
TGTGCCAGCAGCCGCGGGACGGATTATAGCAATCAGCCCCAGCATTTT
>many|TRBV5-6|-|TRBJ1-6
CASSFVSSYNSPLHF
TGTGCCAGCAGCTTCGTGAGCTCCTATAATTCACCCCTCCACTTT
>-|TRBV19|-|TRBJ2-7
CASRMRGASGDQYF
TGTGCCAGTAGAATGAGGGGGGCCTCGGGGGATCAGTACTTC
>few|TRBV28|-|TRBJ2-7
CASSPLNEQYF
TGTGCCAGCAGTCCCCTTAACGAGCAGTACTTC
>many|TRBV20-1|TRBD1|TRBJ2-7
CSARNYGTGISYEQYF
TGCAGTGCTAGAAACTACGGGACAGGGATCTCCTACGAGCAGTACTTC
>many|TRBV19|TRBD2|TRBJ2-7
CASSRMRLAGVESYEQYF
TGTGCCAGTAGTAGGATGCGACTAGCGGGAGTGGAGTCCTACGAGCAGTACTTC
>-|TRBV27|-|TRBJ1-6
CASGLLGSSYNSPLHF
TGTGCCAGCGGTTTATTAGGGAGCTCCTATAACTCACCCCTCCACTTT
>-|TRBV20-1|-|TRBJ1-6
CSALAGVNNSPLHF
TGCAGTGCTTTGGCGGGGGTGAATAATTCACCCCTCCACTTT
>many|TRBV19|-|TRBJ1-6
CASKEGTGFYNSPLHF
TGTGCCAGTAAAGAAGGAACAGGGTTTTATAATTCACCCCTCCACTTT
>few|TRBV27|-|TRBJ2-1
CASRKQDNEQFF
TGCGCCAGCAGGAAACAAGACAATGAGCAGTTCTTC
>many|TRBV3-1|TRBD2|TRBJ2-3
CASSQGASGAASTDTQYF
TGTGCCAGCAGCCAAGGTGCGAGCGGGGCTGCTAGCACAGATACGCAGTATTTT
>few|TRBV20-1|TRBD2|TRBJ2-7
CSARLAGGSFEQYF
TGCAGTGCTAGACTAGCGGGGGGTAGCTTCGAGCAGTACTTC
>many|TRBV11-2|-|TRBJ1-4
CASSLALGGNEKLFF
TGTGCCAGCAGCTTAGCCCTGGGGGGAAATGAAAAACTGTTTTTT
>many|TRBV27|TRBD2|TRBJ2-7
CASSRGRHAGNYEQYF
TGTGCCAGCAGTCGCGGGAGGCACGCGGGGAACTACGAGCAGTACTTC
>-|TRBV6-2/TRBV6-3|TRBD2|TRBJ2-3
CASREGLADTDTQYF
TGTGCCAGCAGAGAGGGACTAGCGGACACAGATACGCAGTATTTT
>few|TRBV28|TRBD1|TRBJ2-7
CASSPGQGAPVQYF
TGTGCCAGCAGTCCCGGACAGGGGGCGCCTGTGCAGTACTTC
>-|TRBV19|TRBD1|TRBJ2-1
CASSAKFMQGAGEQFF
TGTGCCAGTAGTGCAAAGTTTATGCAGGGGGCCGGTGAGCAGTTCTTC